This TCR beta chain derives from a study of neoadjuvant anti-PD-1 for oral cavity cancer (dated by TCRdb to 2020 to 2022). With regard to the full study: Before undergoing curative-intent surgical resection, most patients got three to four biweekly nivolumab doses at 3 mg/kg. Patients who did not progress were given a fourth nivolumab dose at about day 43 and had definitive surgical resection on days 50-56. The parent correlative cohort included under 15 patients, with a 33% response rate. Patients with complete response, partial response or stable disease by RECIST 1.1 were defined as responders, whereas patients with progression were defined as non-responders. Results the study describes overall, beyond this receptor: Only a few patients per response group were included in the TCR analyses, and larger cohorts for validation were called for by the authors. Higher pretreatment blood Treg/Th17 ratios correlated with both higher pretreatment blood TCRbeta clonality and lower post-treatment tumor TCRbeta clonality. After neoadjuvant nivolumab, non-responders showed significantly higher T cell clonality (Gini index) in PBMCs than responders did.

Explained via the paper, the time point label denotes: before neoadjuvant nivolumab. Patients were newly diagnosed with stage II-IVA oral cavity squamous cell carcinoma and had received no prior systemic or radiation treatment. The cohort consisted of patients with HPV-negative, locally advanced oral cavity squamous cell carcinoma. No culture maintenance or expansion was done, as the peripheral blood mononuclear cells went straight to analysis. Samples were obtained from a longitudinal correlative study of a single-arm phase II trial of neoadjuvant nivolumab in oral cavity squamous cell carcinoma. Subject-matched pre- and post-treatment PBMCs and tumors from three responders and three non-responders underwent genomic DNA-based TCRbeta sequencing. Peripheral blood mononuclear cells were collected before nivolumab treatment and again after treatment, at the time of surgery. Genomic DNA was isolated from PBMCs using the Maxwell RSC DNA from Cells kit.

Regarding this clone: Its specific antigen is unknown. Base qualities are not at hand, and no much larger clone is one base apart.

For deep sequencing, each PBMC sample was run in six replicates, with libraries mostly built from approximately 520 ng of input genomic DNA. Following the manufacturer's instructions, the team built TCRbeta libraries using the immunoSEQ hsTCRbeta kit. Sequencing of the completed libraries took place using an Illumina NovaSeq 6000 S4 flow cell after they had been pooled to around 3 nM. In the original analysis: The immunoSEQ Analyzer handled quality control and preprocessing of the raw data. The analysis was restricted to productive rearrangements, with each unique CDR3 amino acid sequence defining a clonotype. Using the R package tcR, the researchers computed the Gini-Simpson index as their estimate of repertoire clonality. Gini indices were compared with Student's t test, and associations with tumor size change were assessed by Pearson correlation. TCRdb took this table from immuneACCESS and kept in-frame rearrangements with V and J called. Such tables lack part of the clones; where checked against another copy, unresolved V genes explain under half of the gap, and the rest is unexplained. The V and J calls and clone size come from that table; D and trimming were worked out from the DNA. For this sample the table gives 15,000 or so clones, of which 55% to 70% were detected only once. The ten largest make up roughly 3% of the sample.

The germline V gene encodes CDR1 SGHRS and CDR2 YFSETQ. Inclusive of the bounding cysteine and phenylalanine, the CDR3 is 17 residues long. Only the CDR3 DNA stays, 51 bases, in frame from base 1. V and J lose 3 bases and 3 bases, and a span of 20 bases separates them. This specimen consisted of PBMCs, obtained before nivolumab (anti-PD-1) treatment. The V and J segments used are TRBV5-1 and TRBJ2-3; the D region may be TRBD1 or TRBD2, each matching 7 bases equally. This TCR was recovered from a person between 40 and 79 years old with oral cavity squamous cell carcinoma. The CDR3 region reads CASSSPFPGGATDTQYF. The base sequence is TGCGCCAGCAGCTCCCCGTTCCCAGGGGGGGCAACAGATACGCAGTATTTT.